The 24 T cell receptor beta chains listed next were all sequenced from one sample in a study of blood T cells in healthy people across ages. A second PCR of 7 to 11 cycles used a sample-barcoded 5' primer and a J-beta primer mix. TCRdb analysed the 5' RACE reads with MiXCR anew, one entry per CDR3 protein. Seen here are under 2,000,000 distinct CDR3 sequences, around 48% observed once, and the top ten hold approximately 2%. Material for sequencing was blood. Receptor source: a woman between 35 and 50 years old in good health.

The genes are TRBV10-3 and TRBJ1-6; 10 nucleotides agree with TRBD1. V shed 7 bases, J shed 8 bases, and the junction held 2 bases outside the gene matches. CDR3 length: 13 amino acids. Germline V gene sequence: CDR1 ENHRY, CDR2 SYGVKD. The chain's CDR3 is CAITGTGDSPLHF. CDR3 sequence (DNA): TGTGCCATCACCGGGACAGGGGATTCACCCCTCCACTTT.

The gene calls are TRBV10-1 and TRBJ1-1; no definite D call. V was pared by 8 bases and J by 4 bases, with 14 bases between. CDR1 WNHNN and CDR2 SYGVQD come from the germline V gene (reference sequence). CDR3 length equals 13 residues. CDR3 sequence (DNA): TGCGCCAGCGGGGAGGCCGAGAGCACTGAAGCTTTCTTT. This encodes CASGEAESTEAFF.

The chain has TRBV6-6 and TRBJ2-1; TRBD2 aligns across 10 bases. The germline CDR1 and CDR2 sequences are MNHNY and SVGAGI (reference sequence). The CDR3 is made up of 15 amino acids. J was trimmed by 4 bases and V by 10 bases; bases with no gene match: 10. CDR3 in amino acids: CAIAGSGGPYNEQFF. The CDR3 DNA is TGTGCCATCGCGGGTAGCGGGGGGCCTTACAATGAGCAGTTCTTC.

The gene calls are TRBV20-1 and TRBJ2-3, with 8 bases lining up with TRBD2. The CDR3 extends over 16 amino acids. The V gene's germline CDR1 is DFQATT and CDR2 SNEGSKA (reference sequence). The ends lost 5 bases at V and 3 bases at J; junction bases unmatched: 13. The CDR3 loop is CSAPLDGGGRTDTQYF. CDR3 bases: TGCAGTGCTCCGCTTGACGGGGGGGGCCGGACAGATACGCAGTATTTT.

The chain joins TRBV6-1 to TRBJ2-3; D gene ambiguous. Germline CDR1 MNHNS, CDR2 SASEGT. V lost 7 bases, J lost 0 bases, and 17 bases lay in between. The CDR3 has 16 amino acids. The CDR3 loop reads CASKFRPHGSTDTQYF. DNA for the CDR3: TGTGCCAGCAAATTTAGGCCCCATGGCAGCACAGATACGCAGTATTTT.

The chain is built from TRBV7-2 and TRBJ2-5, with D possibly being TRBD1 or TRBD2 (5 bases each). The germline CDR1 and CDR2 sequences are SGHTA and FQGNSA. This CDR3 has 16 residues. V was clipped by 2 bases and J by 5 bases, with 18 bases between them. The CDR3 protein is CASSLNPGRASETQYF. The CDR3 DNA follows: TGTGCCAGCAGCTTAAATCCAGGGCGGGCCTCCGAGACCCAGTACTTC.

The chain is built from TRBV5-1 and TRBJ2-2; D gene uncertain. This CDR3 region has 14 residues. Germline assignment: CDR1 SGHRS and CDR2 YFSETQ. Trimming took 2 bases from V and 5 from J, leaving 10 bases between them. Here the CDR3 reads CASSFVLGTGELFF. The DNA of the CDR3 is TGCGCCAGCAGCTTCGTCCTCGGGACCGGGGAGCTGTTTTTT.

This clonotype was found a few times. The chain uses TRBV3-1 and TRBJ2-3; 8 bases match TRBD2. CDR1 and CDR2 (germline): LGHDT, YNNKEL (reference sequence). Trimming took 1 base from V and 6 from J; bases not matched to a gene: 9. The CDR3 contains 16 residues. CDR3 residues: CASSQGSGGGWDTQYF. DNA of the CDR3: TGTGCCAGCAGCCAAGGGAGCGGGGGCGGGTGGGATACGCAGTATTTT.

The rearrangement uses TRBV11-2 and TRBJ2-1, with TRBD1 matching over 7 bases. The CDR3 is 14 amino acids. CDR1 is SGHAT and CDR2 is FQNNGV in the germline V gene. Unmatched junction bases numbered 12, after V lost 7 bases and J lost 9 bases. The CDR3 DNA follows: TGTGCCAGCAACGTCCATAAGGGGGCCCGTGAGCAGTTCTTC. It encodes CASNVHKGAREQFF.

As for this clonotype: One end of the junction does not line up with germline, which may come from a read error. The chain is built from TRBV13 and TRBJ1-5; D is possibly TRBD1 (6 bases). The V gene's germline CDR1 is PRHDT and CDR2 FYEKMQ (reference sequence). The CDR3 extends over 15 amino acids. DNA of the CDR3: TGTGCCAGCAGCTTACGGGGGGCAGACAATCAGCCCCGGCATTTT. Residues: CASSLRGADNQPRHF.

About this clonotype itself: A read error may account for a junction end that differs from germline. The V and J genes are TRBV12-3 or TRBV12-4 and TRBJ2-1, with D unresolved. The CDR3 extends over 13 amino acids. CDR3 coding DNA: TGTGCCAGCAATTTAATTTGGGATTCTGAGCAGTTCTTC. As protein: CASNLIWDSEQFF.

V is TRBV20-1 and J is TRBJ2-2, with 7 bases identical to TRBD2. Germline V lookup: CDR1 DFQATT, CDR2 SNEGSKA (reference sequence). This CDR3 is built from 16 residues. Germline trimming cut 0 bases from V and 1 base from J; bases unmatched to any gene: 5. The CDR3 DNA reads TGCAGTGCTAGAGAAGGGGCTAGCGGGAACACCGGGGAGCTGTTTTTT. Its translation: CSAREGASGNTGELFF.

This chain links TRBV6-6 with TRBJ1-2, with 7 bases fitting TRBD1. The CDR3 runs to 15 residues. Trimming took 6 bases from V and 7 from J; bases not matched to a gene: 14. Per germline, CDR1 MNHNY and CDR2 SVGAGI (reference sequence). The CDR3 here is CASRPRGGGLSGYTF. The CDR3 region has the DNA TGTGCCAGCAGGCCCCGGGGAGGGGGCCTCTCTGGCTACACCTTC.

The chain is built from TRBV29-1 and TRBJ2-1; D possibly matches TRBD1 or TRBD2 (5 bases each). V was cut by 4 bases and J by 3 bases, with 13 bases left in between. Germline V gives CDR1 SQVTM, CDR2 ANQGSEA. The CDR3 sequence is 14 residues long. CDR3: CSVVKVGVYNEQFF. CDR3 DNA: TGCAGCGTTGTTAAGGTGGGGGTCTACAATGAGCAGTTCTTC.

V is TRBV2 and J is TRBJ2-2, with D possibly being TRBD1 (7 bases). Trimming pared 3 bases from V and 3 bases from J, leaving 17 bases between. The CDR3 consists of 17 residues. Germline V gives CDR1 SNHLY, CDR2 FYNNEI. CDR3 DNA sequence: TGTGCCAGCAGTGACCCGGGGGACAGAGTTGACACCGGGGAGCTGTTTTTT. Protein: CASSDPGDRVDTGELFF.

This clonotype was found a few times. The rearrangement links TRBV18 to TRBJ2-5; D is unclear. Germline CDR1 reads KGHSH; CDR2 reads LQKENI. There are 14 residues in the CDR3. V was pared by 6 bases and J by 5 bases, with 16 bases between. This CDR3 reads CASSPSARRETQYF. The CDR3 DNA sequence: TGTGCCAGCTCCCCGTCAGCGAGGCGTGAGACCCAGTACTTC.

This clonotype was counted only a few times. This chain links TRBV6-2 or TRBV6-3 with TRBJ2-7; the match to TRBD1 covers 10 bases. CDR1 and CDR2 (germline): MNHEY, SVGEGT. CDR3 length equals 15 residues. V was pared by 1 base and J by 1 base, with 1 base of the junction left unmatched. Here the CDR3 DNA reads TGTGCCAGCAGTTACTGGGACAGGGGATCCTACGAGCAGTACTTC. Its translation: CASSYWDRGSYEQYF.

The rearrangement links TRBV7-2 to TRBJ1-2; 8 positions agree with TRBD1. Germline CDR1 and CDR2: SGHTA and FQGNSA. Trimming cost V 3 bases and J 4 bases; bases outside gene matches: 7. The CDR3 spans 15 residues. The CDR3 protein is CASSFAGGRLYGYTF. CDR3 bases: TGTGCCAGCAGCTTCGCAGGGGGCAGACTCTATGGCTACACCTTC.

The gene calls are TRBV7-2 and TRBJ1-4, with no clear D. Germline V gene data show CDR1 as SGHTA and CDR2 as FQGNSA. V shed 0 bases and J shed 4 bases, with 9 bases lying between them. This CDR3 comprises 15 residues. The CDR3 sequence: CASSLAAGDNEKLFF. Written as DNA, the CDR3 is TGTGCCAGCAGCTTAGCGGCAGGTGATAATGAAAAACTGTTTTTT.

The chain links TRBV7-3 to TRBJ1-6; D ambiguous. V was trimmed by 0 bases and J by 7 bases, leaving 7 bases between them. The CDR3 runs 14 residues. CDR1 and CDR2 (germline): SGHTA, FQGTGA. The CDR3 loop is CASSLTHGNSPLHF. CDR3 nucleotide sequence: TGTGCCAGCAGCTTAACCCACGGGAATTCACCCCTCCACTTT.

CDR3 nucleotides: TGTGCCAGCAGTTTATCTCCCCCGGGGGGCCCCACAGATACGCAGTATTTT. Amino acid sequence: CASSLSPPGGPTDTQYF. The chain joins TRBV28 to TRBJ2-3, with a weak D call TRBD2 (7 bases). The germline CDR1 and CDR2 sequences are MDHEN and SYDVKM. CDR3 length: 17 residues. V was shortened by 1 base and J by 2 bases, with 16 bases between the two germline ends.

The rearrangement links TRBV6-2 or TRBV6-3 to TRBJ2-3; D unresolved. CDR3 length equals 17 residues. The V end was cut by 5 bases, the J end by 3 bases, with 21 bases between. Germline V gene data show CDR1 as MNHEY and CDR2 as SVGEGT. Here the CDR3 DNA reads TGTGCCAGCAGTACGACCGGACCGCCCAGGACGACAGATACGCAGTATTTT. Protein: CASSTTGPPRTTDTQYF.

This chain joins TRBV12-3 or TRBV12-4 and TRBJ2-2; D may be TRBD1 or TRBD2 (6 bases each). The CDR3 runs 15 residues. V shed 1 base and J shed 5 bases, with 11 bases lying between them. CDR3 residues: CASSLVGGGTGELFF. DNA for the CDR3: TGTGCCAGCAGTTTAGTCGGGGGCGGGACCGGGGAGCTGTTTTTT.

The table lists this clonotype with many counts. The chain carries TRBV12-3 or TRBV12-4 and TRBJ2-7, with 7 bases aligning to TRBD1. This CDR3 has 15 residues. The ends lost 6 bases at V and 1 base at J; junction bases unmatched: 9. The CDR3, as DNA: TGTGCCAGCAGATTGCGGACAGGAGGTTCCTACGAGCAGTACTTC. Translated: CASRLRTGGSYEQYF.